This TCR beta chain was documented in a study of beta chain features in type 1 diabetes. Expressed TCRB transcripts were sequenced after all isolated RNA was converted to cDNA. TCRdb's table, derived via immunoSEQ multiplex PCR, lists solely in-frame clones and lacks some. The table has under 250,000 clones, around 14% seen once. Concerning this clone itself: What it binds is not known.

The CDR3 runs 15 residues. The germline V and J ends were trimmed by 0 bases and 2 bases, with 11 bases remaining between them. Germline V gene lookup returns CDR1 SGHRS and CDR2 YFSETQ. Study results and caveats: Shortening of TCRB CDR3s, moderate but significant, appeared in all four CD4+ subsets of Type 1 diabetes patients.

The source of this sequence is a young man with type 1 diabetes. Input material: naive CD4+ T cells from blood. The chain employs TRBV5-1 and TRBJ1-1, with D possibly matching TRBD1 (5 bases). DNA for the CDR3: TGCGCCAGCAGCTTGGCCGGGGGAATCAACACTGAAGCTTTCTTT. Its protein product is CASSLAGGINTEAFF.